The T cell receptor (beta chain) under discussion was sequenced for a study of human T cells and chemical hapten exposure. TCRdb reprocessed the RACE reads with MiXCR, giving one entry per CDR3 protein. This table has about 92,000 distinct CDR3 sequences, approximately 10% appearing once. Noted time point: patch test 3, about 24 weeks after DPC sensitization. Treatment in this sample: therapeutic diphenylcyclopropenone sensitization with weekly scalp DPC. Germline V CDR1 and CDR2: KGHDR, SFDVKD. Trimming cost V 1 base and J 4 bases, with 11 bases left between them. The CDR3 spans 15 residues. This receptor was identified in a woman in her 30s with alopecia areata. Some clones in this sample may be carry-over from other donors' samples. The specimen comprised whole blood, sampled in connection with sensitization to the hapten diphenylcyclopropenone (DPC). The V call is TRBV24-1, the J call TRBJ2-3; no firm D call. The DNA of the CDR3 is TGTGCCACCAGTGATTTACGGTTCGACTCAGATACGCAGTATTTT. This translates into CATSDLRFDSDTQYF.